This T cell receptor (beta chain) was identified during a study of identical twins. The study's findings and limits: Sharing of beta out-of-frame sequences by twins showed a weaker excess. Twin-shared out-of-frame alpha sequences were enriched for low generation probability.

CDR1 MDHEN and CDR2 SYDVKM come from the germline V gene. CDR3 length equals 14 residues. Trimming took 2 bases from V and 6 from J; bases not matched to a gene: 6. MiXCR, run by TCRdb on the 5' RACE reads, gives a single entry per CDR3 protein. The sample lists 250,000 or so distinct CDR3 sequences; about 8% were seen once. This clonotype was observed a few times. Its target is unknown. The same specimen was also included in a second study, on yellow fever vaccine responses in identical twins.

The sequence derives from a woman aged 18 to 35 in good health. Sequenced input: CD8+ T cells sorted from blood. V is TRBV28 and J is TRBJ2-7; 8 nucleotides match TRBD2. The CDR3 bases are TGTGCCAGCAGTTTAGAAGCGGGAGACCGCGAGCAGTACTTC. Translation gives CASSLEAGDREQYF.